The sequence of this T cell receptor beta chain was determined in a study of cytomegalovirus exposure and HLA in healthy donors. Study-level points and caveats: HLA alleles showed associations with some 17,000 TCR beta sequences in a later analysis, at a 0.05 false discovery rate.

A remark on this clone: Its antigen remains unidentified.

Trimming left V 1 base short and J 2 bases short, with 13 bases between. The V gene's germline CDR1 is SGHNT and CDR2 YYREEE (reference sequence). The CDR3 totals 16 residues. Researchers ran the PCR with 60 Vbeta and 13 Jbeta primers. Sequencing was performed with immunoSEQ multiplex PCR; in TCRdb, only in-frame clones are kept and a portion is missing. The table has under 200,000 clones, 62% seen once. Despite likely unrecorded immune exposures, the donors were nominally healthy at the time of sampling. The source is a man aged 35 to 55 in good health and CMV-seronegative. The sample consisted of PBMCs. This chain joins TRBV5-4 and TRBJ2-1; D is possibly TRBD2 (6 bases). For the CDR3, the DNA is TGTGCCAGCAGCTTGTCCGGGGGAGTGACCTACAATGAGCAGTTCTTC. This sequence encodes CASSLSGGVTYNEQFF.